This note documents a single TCR beta chain sequence. The antigen is unknown. The sample originates from a study of shared clonotypes between healthy human individuals. The study's findings and limits: The generation probabilities recorded for non-shared clonotypes fell below those of clonotypes shared by all four donors. Collection of samples was limited to blood; tissue repertoires likely differ.

Measured with immunoSEQ multiplex PCR; TCRdb has only the in-frame clones, and not every one. The profile shows about 600,000 clones, around 97% of them singletons. Germline trimming cut 9 bases from V and 4 bases from J; bases unmatched to any gene: 7. The CDR3 consists of 14 residues. Looked up from germline, CDR1 is LNHDA and CDR2 is SQIVND (reference sequence). The sample was naive CD4+ T cells sorted from blood. Described subset: CD45RA+ positively selected. This TCR was recovered from a woman under 40 in good health. The rearrangement joins TRBV19 to TRBJ1-3; the match to TRBD1 covers 9 bases. Written as DNA, the CDR3 is TGTGCCAGCGGGACAGGGCGGTCCGGAAACACCATATATTTT. Protein product: CASGTGRSGNTIYF.